A single sample is the source of the 11 T cell receptor beta chains below, sequenced in a study of siplizumab effects on memory and regulatory T cells. Using immunoSEQ multiplex PCR, the repertoire was profiled, and TCRdb retains in-frame clones only, with some absent. The sample shows more than 45,000 clones, roughly 97% of them seen only once. The sample consisted of naive CD4+ T cells sorted from blood. These receptors were taken from a human donor in good health.

The V call is TRBV19, the J call TRBJ1-5; 9 bases align to TRBD1. This CDR3 is built from 16 residues. Trimming removed 3 bases from V and 1 base from J; junction bases left unmatched: 4. Per the germline V gene, CDR1 is LNHDA and CDR2 is SQIVND (reference sequence). CDR3 nucleotides: TGTGCCAGTAGTATCACAGGGGGCGAAAGCAATCAGCCCCAGCATTTT. This encodes CASSITGGESNQPQHF. Based on the CDR3 plus reference TRBV19 and TRBJ1-5, the full variable domain is DGGITQSPKYLFRKEGQNVTLSCEQNLNHDAMYWYRQDPGQGLRLIYYSQIVNDFQKGDIAEGYSVSREKKESFPLTVTSAQKNPTAFYLCASSITGGESNQPQHFGDGTRLSIL.

The V call is TRBV6-6, the J call TRBJ2-2; D not resolved. CDR1 and CDR2 (germline): MNHNY, SVGAGI (reference sequence). Trimming removed 7 bases from V and 3 bases from J, with 9 bases in between. The CDR3 totals 13 residues. The CDR3 bases are TGTGCCAGCACTTGGTACGACACCGGGGAGCTGTTTTTT. Translation gives CASTWYDTGELFF.

The chain joins TRBV10-3 to TRBJ2-3; no clear D gene. Germline CDR1 ENHRY, CDR2 SYGVKD. V gave up 0 bases and J gave up 0 bases, with 7 bases separating them. The CDR3 totals 15 residues. This CDR3 reads CAISESPPSTDTQYF. CDR3 DNA: TGTGCCATCAGTGAGTCTCCACCTAGCACAGATACGCAGTATTTT.

The V gene is TRBV29-1, the J gene TRBJ1-1; the D gene is possibly TRBD1 (5 bases). V dropped 0 bases and J dropped 3 bases, with 11 bases sitting between them. Germline V lookup: CDR1 SQVTM, CDR2 ANQGSEA. The CDR3 length is 14 residues. The CDR3 bases are TGCAGCGTTGAAGATCGGGGGAGCGACACTGAAGCTTTCTTT. It yields the protein CSVEDRGSDTEAFF.

The chain links TRBV14 to TRBJ2-1; 8 bases line up with TRBD2. CDR1 is SGHDN and CDR2 is FVKESK in the germline V gene. There are 13 residues in the CDR3. The ends lost 4 bases at V and 8 bases at J; junction bases unmatched: 4. The CDR3 spells CASSRGLAYEQFF. DNA of the CDR3: TGTGCCAGCAGCCGAGGACTAGCCTATGAGCAGTTCTTC.

The chain is built from TRBV28 and TRBJ1-1; 7 bases map to TRBD1. CDR1 MDHEN and CDR2 SYDVKM come from the germline V gene. The V and J ends lost 1 base and 5 bases, in that order; junction bases with no gene match: 7. The CDR3 is 15 residues long. The CDR3 DNA sequence: TGTGCCAGCAGTTTATATCAGGGGGGTCGGACTGAAGCTTTCTTT. The encoded protein is CASSLYQGGRTEAFF.

The CDR3, as DNA: TGTGCCAGCAGACGAACAGGGGGCTACGAGCAGTACTTC. Translated: CASRRTGGYEQYF. J is TRBJ2-7 and V is TRBV6-5, with TRBD1 matching over 8 bases. Unmatched junction bases numbered 4, after V lost 6 bases and J lost 3 bases. Per germline, CDR1 MNHEY and CDR2 SVGAGI. This CDR3 contains 13 residues.

This clone was detected once. The chain links TRBV7-9 to TRBJ2-6; weak D call: TRBD2 (6 bases). In germline, CDR1 is SEHNR, CDR2 FQNEAQ (reference sequence). This CDR3 spans 16 amino acids. The V gene lost 6 bases and the J gene lost 2 bases, with 14 bases spanning the gap. Here the CDR3 DNA reads TGTGCCAGCAGGAATTTGGGGGGTACTGGGGCCAACGTCCTGACTTTC. The encoded protein is CASRNLGGTGANVLTF.

The rearrangement uses TRBV11-3 and TRBJ2-5; possible D gene TRBD1, 5 bases. The V end lost 5 bases, the J end lost 5 bases, and 15 bases lay between the germline ends. This CDR3 region has 14 residues. Germline V CDR1 and CDR2: SGHNT, YENEEA. Written as DNA, the CDR3 is TGTGCCAGCAGCCTAGGATGGGGCAAGGAGACCCAGTACTTC. Its translation: CASSLGWGKETQYF. Based on the CDR3 plus reference TRBV11-3 and TRBJ2-5, the full variable domain is EAGVVQSPRYKIIEKKQPVAFWCNPISGHNTLYWYLQNLGQGPELLIRYENEEAVDDSQLPKDRFSAERLKGVDSTLKIQPAELGDSAVYLCASSLGWGKETQYFGPGTRLLVL.

The rearrangement joins TRBV5-8 to TRBJ2-1, with D tentatively TRBD1 (5 bases). V dropped 4 bases and J dropped 8 bases, with 22 bases sitting between them. CDR1 is SGHTS and CDR2 is YDEGEE in the germline V gene. The CDR3 sequence is 16 residues long. DNA of the CDR3: TGTGCCAGCAGCGCTGGGGCAATGCAAGATATCGATGAGCAGTTCTTC. Protein: CASSAGAMQDIDEQFF.

The chain has TRBV19 and TRBJ1-5, with a possible D match to TRBD1 (5 bases). Germline V gene lookup returns CDR1 LNHDA and CDR2 SQIVND (reference sequence). The CDR3 contains 16 residues. V was pared by 2 bases and J by 2 bases, with 13 bases between. CDR3 region: CASSISTELRNQPQHF. The CDR3, as DNA: TGTGCCAGTAGTATATCGACAGAGCTACGCAATCAGCCCCAGCATTTT.